Listed here are 24 T cell receptor beta chains from one sample, sequenced in a study of CD8 T cells in Susac syndrome (dated by TCRdb to between 2018 and 2021). Libraries came from the immunoSEQ multiplex PCR assay. RNA was extracted using the RNeasy kit, and roughly 0.5 to 1 microgram was reverse transcribed with random hexamers. TCRdb handled the public reads itself, with Q25 trimming in fastp and clone calling in MiXCR, and kept productive beta chains. A single entry per CDR3 protein holds the most common genes and DNA from its merged rows. Recorded for this sample are approximately 210,000 distinct CDR3 sequences; approximately 94% of them occurred a single time. Of the sample, around 0.16% is held by the ten largest clones. Sequencing used CD4+ T cells from PBMCs. The receptors shown here come from a human donor with Susac syndrome.

This clonotype came up once. The chain is built from TRBV9 and TRBJ1-2; TRBD1 matches at 9 bases. The V segment lost 5 bases and the J segment 6 bases; nucleotides outside the gene matches: 5. There are 13 residues in the CDR3. CDR1 and CDR2 from the germline V gene are SGDLS and YYNGEE. The DNA for the CDR3 is TGTGCCAGCAGAGCTACAGGGGGCGATGGCTACACCTTC. Translation gives CASRATGGDGYTF.

The CDR3: CASSPTSSSYNEQFF. The CDR3 DNA reads as TGTGCCAGCAGTCCCACTTCTAGCTCCTACAATGAGCAGTTCTTC. The chain combines TRBV12-3 or TRBV12-4 with TRBJ2-1, with D uncertain. The length of the CDR3 is 15 residues. V was clipped by 5 bases and J by 0 bases, with 11 bases between them.

V gene TRBV30 combines with J gene TRBJ1-2; D is perhaps TRBD1 (6 bases). Per the germline V gene, CDR1 is GTSNPN and CDR2 is SVGIG (reference sequence). Trimming took off 8 bases at V and 0 bases at J, with 16 bases between the two ends. The CDR3 spans 14 residues. CDR3 amino acids: CAGSTGRSNYGYTF. In nucleotides, the CDR3 is TGTGCCGGATCGACAGGTCGATCTAACTATGGCTACACCTTC.

The CDR3 loop is CASTPQQFMNTEAFF. Written as DNA, the CDR3 is TGTGCCAGCACCCCCCAGCAGTTCATGAACACTGAAGCTTTCTTT. This chain connects TRBV9 to TRBJ1-1; D ambiguous. CDR3 length: 15 amino acids. Germline CDR1 is SGDLS and CDR2 is YYNGEE. V shed 6 bases and J shed 0 bases, with 15 bases lying between them.

The chain couples TRBV30 to TRBJ1-3, with D unclear. The length of the CDR3 is 16 residues. Trimming shortened V by 0 bases and J by 4 bases, and 16 bases separated the two germline ends. Germline V lookup: CDR1 GTSNPN, CDR2 SVGIG (reference sequence). CDR3 DNA sequence: TGTGCCTGGAGTGTACAAGTAGGGTCGGAAGGAAACACCATATATTTT. This sequence encodes CAWSVQVGSEGNTIYF.

The V and J genes are TRBV5-1 and TRBJ2-1, with no clear D. In germline, CDR1 is SGHRS, CDR2 YFSETQ. This CDR3 region has 15 residues. V dropped 0 bases and J dropped 0 bases, with 7 bases sitting between them. The DNA for the CDR3 is TGCGCCAGCAGCTTGGGATTTAGCTCCTACAATGAGCAGTTCTTC. Translating gives CASSLGFSSYNEQFF.

This sequence joins TRBV4-3 and TRBJ2-7; maybe TRBD2 (6 bases). Per germline, CDR1 LGHNA and CDR2 YSLEER. The CDR3 sequence is 15 residues long. Trimming cost V 0 bases and J 6 bases, with 15 bases left between them. In DNA form, the CDR3 reads TGCGCCAGCAGCCAAGAGGACGGGAGTAGGGGCGAGCAGTACTTC. Its translation is CASSQEDGSRGEQYF.

The chain joins TRBV20-1 to TRBJ2-5; 10 bases agree with TRBD2. Unmatched junction bases numbered 5, after V lost 0 bases and J lost 4 bases. Germline CDR1 is DFQATT and CDR2 is SNEGSKA (reference sequence). The CDR3 spans 15 residues. The CDR3 here is CSARDGTSAGETQYF. Here the CDR3 DNA reads TGCAGTGCTAGAGATGGGACTAGCGCCGGAGAGACCCAGTACTTC.

This chain joins TRBV7-2 and TRBJ2-3, with D hard to call. Trimming pared 4 bases from V and 2 bases from J, leaving 1 base between. Germline CDR1 and CDR2: SGHTA and FQGNSA. This CDR3 comprises 11 residues. The CDR3 DNA reads TGTGCCAGCAGCTACACAGATACGCAGTATTTT. Translation gives CASSYTDTQYF.

This clonotype was seen only once. The V call is TRBV27, the J call TRBJ2-7; D ambiguous. Per the germline V gene, CDR1 is MNHEY and CDR2 is SMNVEV (reference sequence). The V and J ends lost 8 bases and 2 bases respectively, with 13 bases between them. The CDR3 consists of 13 residues. The CDR3: CASGLAGTYEQYF. The CDR3 nucleotides are TGTGCCAGCGGATTGGCAGGTACCTACGAGCAGTACTTC.

The chain carries TRBV5-6 and TRBJ1-5; a weak D match, TRBD1 (6 bases). Trimming removed 3 bases at V and 3 bases at J, with 10 bases between. CDR1 is SGHDT and CDR2 is YYEEEE in the germline V gene. CDR3 length equals 14 residues. CDR3 nucleotide sequence: TGTGCCAGCAGCTCTACAGGGTACAATCAGCCCCAGCATTTT. This translates into CASSSTGYNQPQHF.

The chain recombines TRBV6-2 or TRBV6-3 with TRBJ1-1, with 7 bases aligning to TRBD1. The CDR3 extends over 16 amino acids. The V and J ends lost 7 bases and 0 bases, in that order; junction bases with no gene match: 11. Germline V gene lookup returns CDR1 MNHEY and CDR2 SVGEGT. This chain's CDR3 is CASTDGQAVMNTEAFF. As DNA, the CDR3 is TGTGCCAGCACCGACGGACAGGCCGTTATGAACACTGAAGCTTTCTTT.

This clonotype was observed a few times. The rearrangement links TRBV19 to TRBJ2-2; D ambiguous. V was trimmed by 3 bases and J by 4 bases, leaving 3 bases between them. The CDR3 loop spans 12 amino acids. In germline, CDR1 is LNHDA, CDR2 SQIVND (reference sequence). CDR3 bases: TGTGCCAGTAGTATTAGCACCGGGGAGCTGTTTTTT. Protein product: CASSISTGELFF.

The rearrangement uses TRBV30 and TRBJ1-4; D may be TRBD1 (5 bases). Trimming took 0 bases from V and 7 from J, leaving 12 bases between them. The CDR3 covers 14 residues. Germline CDR1 GTSNPN, CDR2 SVGIG (reference sequence). DNA for the CDR3: TGTGCCTGGAGTGTTGGGGGAAGGCTTGAAAAACTGTTTTTT. Residues: CAWSVGGRLEKLFF.

A single count supports this clonotype. The gene calls are TRBV24-1 and TRBJ2-7, with D possibly being TRBD1 (6 bases). Germline-derived CDR1 and CDR2 are KGHDR and SFDVKD. The CDR3 runs to 14 residues. The ends were cut back, 4 bases at V and 3 bases at J, with 12 bases in the middle. The CDR3 protein is CATSDPQGGYEQYF. The CDR3 bases are TGTGCCACCAGTGACCCTCAAGGGGGCTACGAGCAGTACTTC.

This clonotype came up once. The junction and the germline gene differ at one end; a read error may be behind it. The V call is TRBV30, the J call TRBJ2-7; 7 nucleotides match TRBD2. The germline V gene has CDR1 GTSNPN and CDR2 SVGIG (reference sequence). The CDR3 covers 13 residues. The CDR3 sequence is CAGRVTKAYEQYF. The CDR3, as DNA: TGTGCCGGGAGGGTGACTAAAGCCTACGAGCAGTACTTC. The whole variable domain, filled in from reference TRBV30 and TRBJ2-7, reads SQTIHQWPATLVQPVGSPLSLECTVEGTSNPNLYWYRQAAGRGLQLLFYSVGIGQISSEVPQNLSASRPQDRQFILSSKKLLLSDSGFYLCAGRVTKAYEQYFGPGTRLTVT.

The chain joins TRBV27 to TRBJ2-1; no firm D call. V was pared by 4 bases and J by 7 bases, with 8 bases between. CDR3 length: 12 amino acids. The germline CDR1 and CDR2 sequences are MNHEY and SMNVEV (reference sequence). The CDR3: CASSSFGNEQFF. The DNA for the CDR3 is TGTGCCAGCAGTTCCTTTGGGAATGAGCAGTTCTTC.

This chain uses TRBV7-9 with TRBJ2-7; TRBD1 matches at 7 bases. CDR1 is SEHNR and CDR2 is FQNEAQ in the germline V gene (reference sequence). V shed 2 bases and J 4 bases; nucleotides not matched to a gene: 8. This CDR3 is 15 amino acids long. The CDR3 loop is CASSLKGTALYEQYF. The CDR3 region has the DNA TGTGCCAGCAGCTTAAAGGGGACAGCGCTTTACGAGCAGTACTTC.

The chain carries TRBV6-2 or TRBV6-3 and TRBJ1-1; D uncertain. This CDR3 is built from 11 residues. Trimming pared 2 bases from V and 10 bases from J, leaving 8 bases between. The germline V gene encodes CDR1 MNHEY and CDR2 SVGEGT. The CDR3 region has the DNA TGTGCCAGCAGTTACCCCTCTCCAGCTTTCTTT. Amino acids: CASSYPSPAFF.

This sequence joins TRBV11-2 and TRBJ2-1; 8 nucleotides agree with TRBD2. After removal of 3 bases from V and 12 bases from J, the junction contained 10 bases not matched to a gene. Germline V gene lookup returns CDR1 SGHAT and CDR2 FQNNGV. The CDR3 sequence is 14 residues long. Written as DNA, the CDR3 is TGTGCCAGCAGCTTTAAAGGACTAGCTTCGGGGCAGTTCTTC. Amino acids: CASSFKGLASGQFF.

The gene calls are TRBV2 and TRBJ1-1; D is perhaps TRBD1 (6 bases). Looked up from germline, CDR1 is SNHLY and CDR2 is FYNNEI. The CDR3 sequence is 14 residues long. V lost 8 bases and J lost 2, with 15 bases in between. The CDR3 DNA sequence: TGTGCCAGCTGCCGGACAGTTGTTAACACTGAAGCTTTCTTT. This sequence encodes CASCRTVVNTEAFF.

The table lists this clonotype with a count of one. The rearrangement links TRBV30 to TRBJ1-1, with TRBD1 as a possible D gene (6 bases). The germline V gene encodes CDR1 GTSNPN and CDR2 SVGIG (reference sequence). There are 14 residues in the CDR3. Trimming cost V 1 base and J 10 bases, with 19 bases left between them. CDR3 nucleotide sequence: TGTGCCTGGAGTGGCAACAGGGTATTTGGACCAGCTTTCTTT. Translating gives CAWSGNRVFGPAFF.

The genes are TRBV6-1 and TRBJ1-5, with D unresolved. V lost 1 base and J lost 6, with 10 bases in between. The CDR3 extends over 14 amino acids. Germline values: CDR1 MNHNS, CDR2 SASEGT. The CDR3 bases are TGTGCCAGCAGTGAAGGGGGTCCCAGTCAGCCCCAGCATTTT. As protein: CASSEGGPSQPQHF.

The chain carries TRBV4-1 and TRBJ2-5; tentatively, D is TRBD1 (6 bases). CDR1 MGHRA and CDR2 YSYEKL come from the germline V gene. CDR3 length: 14 amino acids. Deletions cut 2 bases from V and 4 bases from J, with 11 bases between. In DNA form, the CDR3 reads TGCGCCAGCAGCCAAAGAACAGGGCTAGAGACCCAGTACTTC. Protein: CASSQRTGLETQYF.